This entry lists 9 T cell receptor beta chains sequenced from one sample in a study of T cell changes during pregnancy in multiple sclerosis. The method was immunoSEQ multiplex PCR; TCRdb's version includes in-frame clones alone and lacks a portion of them. The table includes about 75,000 clones, 85% to 95% detected once. Sequences were derived from CD4+ T cells from peripheral blood mononuclear cells, sampled after pregnancy. These receptors all come from a female donor with multiple sclerosis, enrolled in a pregnancy study.

The chain has TRBV15 and TRBJ2-7, with 14 bases lining up with TRBD2. Germline V gene lookup returns CDR1 LNHNV and CDR2 YYDKDF (reference sequence). This CDR3 has 16 residues. V shed 8 bases, J shed 5 bases, and the junction held 11 bases outside the gene matches. The CDR3 bases are TGTGCCACCCCGCCCCAGGAGACTAGCGGGAGGGACGAGCAGTACTTC. Protein product: CATPPQETSGRDEQYF.

This clone came up once. The V gene is TRBV5-1, the J gene TRBJ1-1; D ambiguous. Germline V gene data show CDR1 as SGHRS and CDR2 as YFSETQ. There are 13 residues in the CDR3. V was cut by 3 bases and J by 0 bases, with 6 bases left in between. DNA of the CDR3: TGCGCCAGCAGCTCACATATGAACACTGAAGCTTTCTTT. Protein: CASSSHMNTEAFF.

The chain joins TRBV11-2 to TRBJ2-7; TRBD1 matches at 7 bases. Germline CDR1 SGHAT, CDR2 FQNNGV. With V trimmed by 3 bases and J by 2 bases, 1 base remained unmatched. This CDR3 contains 13 residues. The CDR3 reads CASSLGQTYEQYF. In DNA form, the CDR3 reads TGTGCCAGCAGCTTGGGACAGACCTACGAGCAGTACTTC.

In this sample, this clone turned up a few times. The rearrangement joins TRBV28 to TRBJ1-2; a possible D gene is TRBD1 (5 bases). This CDR3 contains 13 residues. Germline CDR1 reads MDHEN; CDR2 reads SYDVKM. The V end was cut by 5 bases, the J end by 1 base, with 8 bases between. CDR3 sequence: CASSEDNNYGYTF. CDR3 nucleotide sequence: TGTGCCAGCAGTGAGGACAATAACTATGGCTACACCTTC.

J is TRBJ2-2 and V is TRBV28; D gene ambiguous. Germline V lookup: CDR1 MDHEN, CDR2 SYDVKM. The CDR3 loop spans 15 amino acids. The V end was cut by 3 bases, the J end by 3 bases, with 11 bases between. In DNA, the CDR3 is TGTGCCAGCAGTTTGGGTGTTCGGGACACCGGGGAGCTGTTTTTT. Protein: CASSLGVRDTGELFF.

The J gene is TRBJ2-3, the V gene TRBV7-6; no clear D. Looked up from germline, CDR1 is SGHVS and CDR2 is FNYEAQ. This CDR3 is built from 13 residues. The V end lost 3 bases, the J end lost 4 bases, and 8 bases lay between the germline ends. The CDR3 coding sequence is TGTGCCAGCAGCTTGAACACCCCAGATACGCAGTATTTT. Translated, it gives CASSLNTPDTQYF.

This chain uses TRBV30 with TRBJ2-1, with 9 bases fitting TRBD1. CDR3 length: 13 amino acids. Germline V CDR1 and CDR2: GTSNPN, SVGIG (reference sequence). The CDR3: CASTGGAYNEQFF. The CDR3 bases are TGTGCTTCTACAGGGGGCGCTTACAATGAGCAGTTCTTC. The full variable domain, with the rest looked up from reference TRBV30 and TRBJ2-1, is SQTIHQWPATLVQPVGSPLSLECTVEGTSNPNLYWYRQAAGRGLQLLFYSVGIGQISSEVPQNLSASRPQDRQFILSSKKLLLSDSGFYLCASTGGAYNEQFFGPGTRLTVL.

This clone came up once. This rearrangement joins TRBV11-2 to TRBJ2-5, with 7 positions matching TRBD1. J lost 1 base, V lost 1 base, and 3 bases had no gene match. Looked up from germline, CDR1 is SGHAT and CDR2 is FQNNGV. The CDR3 length is 15 residues. The CDR3 is CASSLGQGLQETQYF. CDR3 DNA sequence: TGTGCCAGCAGCTTAGGACAGGGCCTCCAAGAGACCCAGTACTTC.

V is TRBV2 and J is TRBJ1-1; 7 bases map to TRBD1. The germline V gene has CDR1 SNHLY and CDR2 FYNNEI. The CDR3 extends over 14 amino acids. Trimming at V came to 5 bases and at J to 3 bases, leaving 6 bases not matched to a gene. The CDR3 spells CASSRTGRDTEAFF. Here the CDR3 DNA reads TGTGCCAGCAGTAGGACAGGTCGGGACACTGAAGCTTTCTTT.